This T cell receptor (beta chain) appears in the sequencing data of a study of CD8+ T cells in alopecia areata. Extracted from the samples, RNA was reverse transcribed into cDNA to serve as the sequencing template. The method was immunoSEQ multiplex PCR; TCRdb's version includes in-frame clones alone and lacks a portion of them. The profile shows around 100,000 clones, around 50% of them singletons. Germline values: CDR1 SGHDT, CDR2 YYEEEE. The CDR3 has 14 amino acids. Trimming took 4 bases from V and 6 from J, leaving 14 bases between them. Treatment noted: oral pan-JAK inhibitor, 5-10 mg twice daily.

This receptor was obtained from a human donor with alopecia areata. The starting material was CD8+ T cells sorted from blood, obtained at week 24, from a patient treated with tofacitinib. This chain joins TRBV5-6 and TRBJ1-5, with D possibly TRBD1 on 6 matching bases. DNA of the CDR3: TGTGCCAGCAGCCCCTCTACAGGGATTCAGCCCCAGCATTTT. It specifies CASSPSTGIQPQHF.